Listed here is a single T cell receptor (beta chain). The data stem from a study of blood T cell repertoires in COVID-19. Original processing methods: By means of reference gene primer amplification, nucleated cell counts were estimated. Assay: immunoSEQ multiplex PCR; the TCRdb copy retains only in-frame clones and omits some. V and J calls plus clone size are reproduced from that table; the DNA served to infer D and trimming. The table lists over 250,000 clones, 89% of them singletons. The CDR3 runs 16 residues. Between the trimmed V and J ends, which lost 0 bases and 1 base, there was a span of 12 bases. Germline assignment: CDR1 LGHDT and CDR2 YNNKEL (reference sequence).

The sequencing sample was made of peripheral blood. J is TRBJ2-5 and V is TRBV3-1 (or the pseudogene TRBV3-2); D remains unclear. The clonotype comes from a man in his forties or fifties with acute or convalescent COVID-19. The CDR3 sequence is CASSQEITQIQETQYF. The CDR3 DNA sequence: TGTGCCAGCAGCCAAGAAATAACTCAAATCCAAGAGACCCAGTACTTC.